These 22 T cell receptor beta chains were all obtained from the same sample, sequenced in a study of blood T cell repertoires in COVID-19 (TCRdb year 2020). Library preparation was by the immunoSEQ multiplex PCR assay. This immuneACCESS table, as held by TCRdb, lists in-frame sequences with V and J called but not all clones. Of the missing ones, under half trace to an unresolved V gene in checked studies; the others have no known cause. The sample table holds approximately 130,000 clones, of which 85% to 90% were seen once. The ten largest clones add up to under 2.5% of the sample. The sequencing input was peripheral blood. The receptors come from a man aged 45-60 years with active COVID-19.

The rearrangement uses TRBV7-9 and TRBJ1-1; no definite D call. The CDR3 runs to 14 residues. Per germline, CDR1 SEHNR and CDR2 FQNEAQ (reference sequence). The V end was cut by 3 bases, the J end by 6 bases, with 14 bases between. The CDR3 sequence is CASSFRRGSPEAFF. The CDR3 nucleotides are TGTGCCAGCAGCTTTCGGCGGGGAAGCCCTGAAGCTTTCTTT. Using reference TRBV7-9 and TRBJ1-1 for the parts outside the CDR3, the full variable domain is DTGVSQNPRHKITKRGQNVTFRCDPISEHNRLYWYRQTLGQGPEFLTYFQNEAQLEKSRLLSDRFSAERPKGSFSTLEIQRTEQGDSAMYLCASSFRRGSPEAFFGQGTRLTVV.

V and J are TRBV9 and TRBJ1-1; TRBD1 is a possible D gene (6 bases). The CDR3 runs to 15 residues. CDR1 and CDR2 (germline): SGDLS, YYNGEE. The germline V and J ends were trimmed by 2 bases and 7 bases, with 18 bases remaining between them. DNA for the CDR3: TGTGCCAGCAGCGTTTCCAGGACAGATGACAGTGAAGCTTTCTTT. Translation gives CASSVSRTDDSEAFF.

The V gene is TRBV5-1, the J gene TRBJ1-1; a weak D match, TRBD1 (6 bases). The CDR3 is made up of 15 amino acids. V was shortened by 4 bases and J by 2 bases, with 15 bases between the two germline ends. CDR1 is SGHRS and CDR2 is YFSETQ in the germline V gene. DNA of the CDR3: TGCGCCAGCAGCCCGAGGGGGGGCTTAAACACTGAAGCTTTCTTT. It translates to CASSPRGGLNTEAFF. Filled out from reference TRBV5-1 and TRBJ1-1, the complete variable domain reads KAGVTQTPRYLIKTRGQQVTLSCSPISGHRSVSWYQQTPGQGLQFLFEYFSETQRNKGNFPGRFSGRQFSNSRSEMNVSTLELGDSALYLCASSPRGGLNTEAFFGQGTRLTVV.

The chain combines TRBV6-6 with TRBJ2-1, with 9 bases matching TRBD2. Trimming cost V 0 bases and J 12 bases; bases outside gene matches: 9. The CDR3 runs to 15 residues. In germline, CDR1 is MNHNY, CDR2 SVGAGI (reference sequence). The CDR3 loop is CASSYSAGGPSWQFF. The CDR3 DNA reads as TGTGCCAGCAGTTACTCGGCGGGGGGGCCTAGTTGGCAGTTCTTC.

J is TRBJ1-2 and V is TRBV15; a weak D match, TRBD1 (6 bases). With 0 bases removed from V and 8 bases from J, the gap between germline ends came to 16 bases. Germline V gene sequence: CDR1 LNHNV, CDR2 YYDKDF (reference sequence). This CDR3 has 15 residues. The CDR3 sequence: CATSRDFAGGLGYTF. As DNA, the CDR3 is TGTGCCACCAGCAGAGATTTCGCGGGGGGGCTAGGCTACACCTTC.

The V gene is TRBV7-9, the J gene TRBJ2-3, with TRBD2 identical over 9 bases. Germline lookup yields CDR1 SEHNR and CDR2 FQNEAQ (reference sequence). Trimming took 3 bases from V and 6 from J; bases not matched to a gene: 4. The CDR3 totals 14 residues. DNA of the CDR3: TGTGCCAGCAGCTTCCCAGCGGGGGGTGATACGCAGTATTTT. This sequence encodes CASSFPAGGDTQYF. Full variable domain (remainder filled in from reference TRBV7-9 and TRBJ2-3): DTGVSQNPRHKITKRGQNVTFRCDPISEHNRLYWYRQTLGQGPEFLTYFQNEAQLEKSRLLSDRFSAERPKGSFSTLEIQRTEQGDSAMYLCASSFPAGGDTQYFGPGTRLTVL.

The chain links TRBV6-5 to TRBJ1-1, with 10 bases lining up with TRBD1. The ends lost 6 bases at V and 6 bases at J; junction bases unmatched: 4. The germline gives CDR1 MNHEY, CDR2 SVGAGI. The CDR3 consists of 13 residues. The CDR3 region is CASRDRGVAEAFF. DNA of the CDR3: TGTGCCAGCAGGGACAGGGGGGTCGCTGAAGCTTTCTTT.

V is TRBV5-5 and J is TRBJ1-4, with a tentative D call TRBD1 (6 bases). Per the germline V gene, CDR1 is SGHKS and CDR2 is YYEKEE (reference sequence). Trimming took off 4 bases at V and 3 bases at J, with 19 bases between the two ends. The CDR3 has 17 residues. The DNA of the CDR3 is TGTGCCAGCAGCCCCAGGTCAGGGGCGCAGGCTAATGAAAAACTGTTTTTT. It translates to CASSPRSGAQANEKLFF.

The count of this clone is one. The chain carries TRBV29-1 and TRBJ1-1, with a possible D match to TRBD1 (6 bases). The CDR3 sequence is 12 residues long. The ends were cut back, 4 bases at V and 6 bases at J, with 12 bases in the middle. Germline CDR1 reads SQVTM; CDR2 reads ANQGSEA. The CDR3 bases are TGCAGCGTTGGGGGGGGCTTCGCTGAAGCTTTCTTT. Protein: CSVGGGFAEAFF.

The rearrangement uses TRBV6-5 and TRBJ2-1; no clear D gene. CDR1 is MNHEY, CDR2 SVGAGI, per germline. CDR3 size: 14 residues. Trimming stripped 2 bases from V and 7 bases from J, with 12 bases between. The CDR3 coding sequence is TGTGCCAGCAGTTACGGTCCGGGTTCAAATGAGCAGTTCTTC. Protein sequence: CASSYGPGSNEQFF.

The chain carries TRBV30 and TRBJ2-5, with 11 bases identical to TRBD1. Germline assignment: CDR1 GTSNPN and CDR2 SVGIG (reference sequence). The V gene end was trimmed by 4 bases and the J gene end by 5 bases; junction bases not matched to a gene: 6. The length of the CDR3 is 14 residues. In DNA form, the CDR3 reads TGTGCCTGGATAGGACAGGGGGCGCCGGAGACCCAGTACTTC. This gives the protein CAWIGQGAPETQYF.

This chain connects TRBV5-4 to TRBJ1-6, with D maybe TRBD1 (5 bases). The CDR3 runs to 16 residues. Germline V CDR1 and CDR2: SGHNT, YYREEE (reference sequence). V dropped 3 bases and J dropped 8 bases, with 18 bases sitting between them. This CDR3 is CASSSDPQGADSPLHF. In DNA, the CDR3 is TGTGCCAGCAGCTCAGACCCGCAAGGGGCCGATTCACCCCTCCACTTT.

The rearrangement links TRBV7-8 to TRBJ1-2; D uncertain. Germline CDR1 SGHVS, CDR2 FQNEAQ. V was clipped by 2 bases and J by 6 bases, with 13 bases between them. CDR3 size: 14 residues. Here the CDR3 reads CASSLKGGSDGYTF. The CDR3 DNA reads as TGTGCCAGCAGCTTAAAGGGAGGCTCGGATGGCTACACCTTC.

The chain is built from TRBV9 and TRBJ1-5, with D tentatively TRBD1 (6 bases). Looked up from germline, CDR1 is SGDLS and CDR2 is YYNGEE. V was pared by 0 bases and J by 7 bases, with 11 bases between. CDR3 size: 14 residues. In nucleotides, the CDR3 is TGTGCCAGCAGCGTAGAACAGGGACAACAGCCCCAGCATTTT. Protein product: CASSVEQGQQPQHF.

This CDR3 reads CSVEGQGASPRGTQYF. CDR3 sequence (DNA): TGCAGCGTTGAAGGGCAGGGGGCGAGCCCCAGGGGGACCCAGTACTTC. The gene calls are TRBV29-1 and TRBJ2-5; 8 bases align to TRBD1. The CDR3 spans 16 residues. Looked up from germline, CDR1 is SQVTM and CDR2 is ANQGSEA. Trimming took 1 base from V and 7 from J; bases not matched to a gene: 14.

The chain uses TRBV18 and TRBJ2-4; 11 positions match TRBD1. Germline V gives CDR1 KGHSH, CDR2 LQKENI. The CDR3 is 14 amino acids. V shed 3 bases, J shed 11 bases, and the junction held 6 bases outside the gene matches. The CDR3 is CASSPGQGARVQYF. The CDR3 DNA sequence: TGTGCCAGCTCACCCGGACAGGGGGCTAGAGTTCAGTACTTC.

This clone has only one observation. This rearrangement joins TRBV7-2 to TRBJ2-1; perhaps TRBD2 as D (6 bases). Trimming took off 5 bases at V and 4 bases at J, with 9 bases between the two ends. This CDR3 comprises 13 residues. Germline V gene sequence: CDR1 SGHTA, CDR2 FQGNSA. This CDR3 is CASSRREYNEQFF. The CDR3 DNA sequence: TGTGCCAGCAGCCGGAGGGAGTACAATGAGCAGTTCTTC.

This sequence joins TRBV5-4 and TRBJ1-1; 9 bases align to TRBD1. Looked up from germline, CDR1 is SGHNT and CDR2 is YYREEE (reference sequence). The V gene end was trimmed by 9 bases and the J gene end by 3 bases; junction bases not matched to a gene: 9. The CDR3 contains 14 residues. The CDR3 DNA reads as TGTGCCAACTCTTTACAGGGGGCTGACACTGAAGCTTTCTTT. Translated, it gives CANSLQGADTEAFF.

The rearrangement uses TRBV11-2 and TRBJ2-1, with TRBD2 matching 8 bases. The germline gives CDR1 SGHAT, CDR2 FQNNGV. CDR3 length equals 15 residues. V shed 5 bases, J shed 3 bases, and the junction held 6 bases outside the gene matches. CDR3 DNA sequence: TGTGCCAGCAGCCTTAGCGGGGACTACTACAATGAGCAGTTCTTC. Amino acid sequence: CASSLSGDYYNEQFF.

CDR3 region: CASSPASQITDTQYF. The CDR3 DNA is TGTGCCAGCAGCCCCGCATCACAGATCACAGATACGCAGTATTTT. V and J are TRBV7-2 and TRBJ2-3; D gene uncertain. Trimming left V 5 bases short and J 2 bases short, with 14 bases between. CDR3 size: 15 residues. Germline assignment: CDR1 SGHTA and CDR2 FQGNSA.

This clone has a handful of counts. CDR3 amino acids: CASSLGQGENTIYF. The CDR3 coding sequence is TGTGCCAGCAGCTTGGGACAGGGAGAAAACACCATATATTTT. The chain couples TRBV5-4 to TRBJ1-3; 7 bases fit TRBD1. The germline V gene encodes CDR1 SGHNT and CDR2 YYREEE (reference sequence). The ends lost 0 bases at V and 6 bases at J; junction bases unmatched: 3. This CDR3 comprises 14 residues.

This clone was picked up one time. The chain uses TRBV24-1 and TRBJ2-7; a weak D match, TRBD2 (7 bases). Deletions cut 0 bases from V and 9 bases from J, with 14 bases between. Germline-derived CDR1 and CDR2 are KGHDR and SFDVKD. This CDR3 spans 14 amino acids. The CDR3 reads CATSDLREGGRQYF. CDR3 DNA: TGTGCCACCAGTGATTTGCGAGAGGGGGGGCGGCAGTACTTC.